One sample yielded the 13 T cell receptor beta chains listed below, sequenced in a study of blood T cells in healthy people across ages. A second 7 to 11 cycle PCR used barcoded and J-beta primers. TCRdb fed the 5' RACE reads into MiXCR, producing one record per CDR3 protein. Found here are about 1.6 million distinct CDR3 sequences, around 36% of them singletons; the top ten hold about 10%. The sample consisted of blood. Receptor source: a woman aged 30 to 39 in good health.

The V and J genes are TRBV20-1 and TRBJ1-5; D may be TRBD1 (5 bases). V was trimmed by 6 bases and J by 2 bases, leaving 17 bases between them. The germline CDR1 and CDR2 sequences are DFQATT and SNEGSKA (reference sequence). The CDR3 is 15 residues long. CDR3 loop: CSARTGGKGNQPQHF. In DNA, the CDR3 is TGCAGTGCCCGGACCGGGGGAAAAGGCAATCAGCCCCAGCATTTT.

This chain connects TRBV20-1 to TRBJ1-1, with 10 bases fitting TRBD1. V lost 4 bases to trimming and J lost 8 bases; unmatched junction nucleotides: 16. Per the germline V gene, CDR1 is DFQATT and CDR2 is SNEGSKA (reference sequence). This CDR3 is 16 amino acids long. DNA of the CDR3: TGCAGTGCTACTACTCCCGGGACAGGGGCCAGAAGGGAAGCTTTCTTT. Encoded protein: CSATTPGTGARREAFF.

A few counts support this clonotype. The CDR3 DNA sequence: TGTGCCACCAGCAAGAGGTCTGTGGGAAACACTGAAGCTTTCTTT. Its translation is CATSKRSVGNTEAFF. The chain has TRBV15 and TRBJ1-1; no firm D call. The germline V and J ends were trimmed by 4 bases and 2 bases, with 14 bases remaining between them. Germline assignment: CDR1 LNHNV and CDR2 YYDKDF (reference sequence). The length of the CDR3 is 15 residues. The entire variable domain, with the rest obtained from reference TRBV15 and TRBJ1-1, is as follows: DAMVIQNPRYQVTQFGKPVTLSCSQTLNHNVMYWYQQKSSQAPKLLFHYYDKDFNNEADTPDNFQSRRPNTSFCFLDIRSPGLGDTAMYLCATSKRSVGNTEAFFGQGTRLTVV.

This clonotype was observed a handful of times. The chain has TRBV4-1 and TRBJ1-2; 9 bases line up with TRBD1. This CDR3 spans 14 amino acids. The germline V gene encodes CDR1 MGHRA and CDR2 YSYEKL. Trimming cost V 1 base and J 8 bases; bases outside gene matches: 5. This chain's CDR3 is CASSQGQGVRGYTF. Written as DNA, the CDR3 is TGCGCCAGCAGCCAAGGACAGGGGGTAAGAGGCTACACCTTC.

This clonotype was seen a handful of times. The chain carries TRBV12-3 or TRBV12-4 and TRBJ2-5; D is undetermined. With the DNA end fitting TRBJ2-7 better, the J assignment may be wrong. CDR3 length: 12 amino acids. The CDR3 is CASRMGSSEQYF. In DNA, the CDR3 is TGTGCCAGCCGGATGGGATCGAGCGAGCAGTACTTC.

This clonotype was observed a few times. This rearrangement joins TRBV12-3 or TRBV12-4 to TRBJ2-1; D possibly matches TRBD1 or TRBD2 (5 bases each). CDR3 length equals 14 residues. V lost 5 bases to trimming and J lost 6 bases, with 14 bases between them. CDR3 sequence: CASSLGTDGNEQFF. CDR3 DNA: TGTGCCAGCAGTCTAGGGACCGACGGCAATGAGCAGTTCTTC.

This clonotype was detected only a few times. The chain combines TRBV5-1 with TRBJ2-7; TRBD1 matches 9 bases. The CDR3 extends over 15 amino acids. V dropped 1 base and J dropped 3; count of bases not matched to a gene: 5. CDR1 is SGHRS, CDR2 YFSETQ, per germline. Here the CDR3 reads CASSLTGTGNYEQYF. DNA of the CDR3: TGCGCCAGCAGCTTGACCGGGACAGGGAACTACGAGCAGTACTTC.

J is TRBJ2-1 and V is TRBV29-1, with D possibly matching TRBD1 (5 bases). Trimming stripped 0 bases from V and 0 bases from J, with 9 bases between. CDR1 and CDR2 from the germline V gene are SQVTM and ANQGSEA. This CDR3 comprises 15 residues. DNA of the CDR3: TGCAGCGTTGAAGAGACAGCGAGCTCCTACAATGAGCAGTTCTTC. This encodes CSVEETASSYNEQFF.

With regard to this clonotype: An end of the junction does not agree with germline; a read error may underlie this. This chain links TRBV5-1 with TRBJ2-7, with 7 bases aligning to TRBD1. This CDR3 is 15 amino acids long. The germline V gene has CDR1 SGHRS and CDR2 YFSETQ. The CDR3 is CASSWQQGSYYGQYF. CDR3 DNA sequence: TGCGCCAGCAGCTGGCAACAGGGGTCGTACTACGGGCAGTACTTC.

The chain combines TRBV27 with TRBJ2-7; 9 bases fit TRBD1. The ends lost 6 bases at V and 2 bases at J; junction bases unmatched: 5. This CDR3 is built from 14 residues. CDR1 MNHEY and CDR2 SMNVEV come from the germline V gene (reference sequence). The CDR3 DNA reads as TGTGCCAGCAGCGGGACAGGGAAAACCTACGAGCAGTACTTC. Translated: CASSGTGKTYEQYF.

Concerning this clonotype: A read error is possible here, since a much larger clone lies one base away. Here the CDR3 DNA reads TGTGCCATCAGGACTAGCGGAAACAATGAGCAGTACTTC. This translates into CAIRTSGNNEQYF. This chain joins TRBV10-3 and TRBJ2-1, with TRBD2 identical over 9 bases. The DNA end is more similar to TRBJ2-7, so the J call may be wrong. The CDR3 has 13 residues. The germline CDR1 and CDR2 sequences are ENHRY and SYGVKD.

This clonotype was detected only a few times. CDR3 region: CMAGGRDEQFF. In DNA, the CDR3 is TGTATGGCGGGAGGGAGGGATGAGCAGTTCTTC. The rearrangement links TRBV6-1 to TRBJ2-1, with 9 bases matching TRBD2. This CDR3 contains 11 residues. Germline V gene data show CDR1 as MNHNS and CDR2 as SASEGT.

In this sample, this clonotype turned up a few times. The chain is built from TRBV20-1 and TRBJ1-6; tentatively, D is TRBD1 (5 bases). V was pared by 3 bases and J by 5 bases, with 11 bases between. The V gene's germline CDR1 is DFQATT and CDR2 SNEGSKA (reference sequence). This CDR3 comprises 14 residues. CDR3 bases: TGCAGTGCTAGCTACGGGGCGGATAATTCACCCCTCCACTTT. Translating gives CSASYGADNSPLHF.